The 5 T cell receptor beta chains below were found in one sample sequenced in a study of monozygotic twins with inflammatory bowel disease. TCRdb reprocessed the 5' RACE reads and reports one entry per CDR3 protein, with no DNA. The sample table includes about 330,000 distinct CDR3 sequences. The sequenced sample was blood. The receptors originated from a human donor with ulcerative colitis or Crohn's disease, or a healthy co-twin of an affected twin (not recorded which).

CDR3 amino acids: CATLPGTGSYEQYF. This sequence joins TRBV10-3 and TRBJ2-7; TCRdb calls TRBD1, which cannot be checked without DNA. Germline CDR1 reads ENHRY; CDR2 reads SYGVKD. The CDR3 runs 14 residues.

The chain combines TRBV12-3 or TRBV12-4 with TRBJ1-6; TCRdb lists TRBD1, though no DNA is available to test this call. CDR3 length: 15 amino acids. The CDR3 spells CASSPNAGSGSPLHF.

The chain links TRBV20-1 to TRBJ2-5. The V gene's germline CDR1 is DFQATT and CDR2 SNEGSKA (reference sequence). The CDR3 is 11 amino acids. This CDR3 reads CSARVGETQYF.

V gene TRBV30 combines with J gene TRBJ2-2. Germline V gives CDR1 GTSNPN, CDR2 SVGIG (reference sequence). The CDR3 length is 15 residues. CDR3 protein: CAWSVRRANTGELFF.

The V gene is TRBV7-8, the J gene TRBJ2-2; lacking DNA, the TRBD2 call made by TCRdb goes unchecked. The germline CDR1 and CDR2 sequences are SGHVS and FQNEAQ. CDR3 length: 13 residues. The CDR3 loop reads CAGREAGAGELFF.